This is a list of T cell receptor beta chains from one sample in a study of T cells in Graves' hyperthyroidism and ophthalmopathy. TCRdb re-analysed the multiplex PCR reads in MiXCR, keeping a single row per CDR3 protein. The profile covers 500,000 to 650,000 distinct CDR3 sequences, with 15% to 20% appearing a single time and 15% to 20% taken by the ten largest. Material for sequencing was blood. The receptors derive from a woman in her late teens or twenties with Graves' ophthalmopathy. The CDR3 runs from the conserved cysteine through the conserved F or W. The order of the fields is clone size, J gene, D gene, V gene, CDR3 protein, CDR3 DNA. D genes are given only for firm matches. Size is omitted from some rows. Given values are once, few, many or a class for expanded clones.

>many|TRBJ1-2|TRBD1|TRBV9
CASSAATGGGDYGYTF
TGTGCCAGCAGCGCTGCGACAGGGGGAGGGGACTATGGCTACACCTTC
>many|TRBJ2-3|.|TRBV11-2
CASSWLALSDTQYF
TGTGCCAGCAGCTGGCTAGCGTTATCAGATACGCAGTATTTT
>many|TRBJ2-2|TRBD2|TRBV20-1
CSAWGGTGELFF
TGCAGTGCCTGGGGGGGGACCGGGGAGCTGTTTTTT
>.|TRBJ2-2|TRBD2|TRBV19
CASSISARKISGGNTGELFF
TGTGCCAGTAGTATATCGGCTAGGAAAATTAGCGGGGGGAACACCGGGGAGCTGTTTTTT
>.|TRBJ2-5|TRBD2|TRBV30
CAWSIGSGSWQETQYF
TGTGCCTGGAGTATTGGTAGCGGGAGTTGGCAAGAGACCCAGTACTTC
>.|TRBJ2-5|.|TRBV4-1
CASSHPLLGETQYF
TGCGCCAGCAGCCACCCTTTATTGGGAGAGACCCAGTACTTC
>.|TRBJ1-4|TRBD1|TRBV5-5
CASSRGTGEAEKLFF
TGTGCCAGCAGCAGAGGGACAGGGGAAGCGGAAAAACTGTTTTTT
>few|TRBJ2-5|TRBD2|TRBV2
CASSVAGGWETQYF
TGTGCCAGCAGTGTAGCGGGGGGCTGGGAGACCCAGTACTTC
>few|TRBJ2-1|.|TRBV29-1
CSAVGEVSYNEQFF
TGCAGCGCTGTGGGGGAGGTTTCCTACAATGAGCAGTTCTTC
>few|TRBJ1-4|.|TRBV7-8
CASSFLHRAVEIGEKLFF
TGTGCCAGCAGTTTCCTCCACAGGGCGGTGGAGATTGGTGAAAAACTGTTTTTT
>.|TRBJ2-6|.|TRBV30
CAWSVYSTRRGGNVLTF
TGTGCCTGGAGTGTATATAGTACGAGAAGGGGAGGCAACGTCCTGACTTTC
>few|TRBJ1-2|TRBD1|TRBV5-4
CASSFNGLETGHDGYTF
TGTGCCAGCAGCTTCAATGGGCTGGAGACAGGGCATGATGGCTACACCTTC
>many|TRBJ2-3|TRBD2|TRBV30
CAWSYDLAGADTQYF
TGTGCCTGGAGTTACGACCTAGCGGGAGCAGATACGCAGTATTTT
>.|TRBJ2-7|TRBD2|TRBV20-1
CSVSHGGSYEQYF
TGCAGTGTCAGTCATGGCGGGAGCTACGAGCAGTACTTC
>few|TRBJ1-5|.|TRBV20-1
CSAGKTDSNQPQHF
TGCAGTGCTGGCAAGACAGACAGCAATCAGCCCCAGCATTTT
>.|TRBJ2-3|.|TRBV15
CATSRDTLTDTQYF
TGTGCCACCAGCCGGGACACCCTAACAGATACGCAGTATTTT
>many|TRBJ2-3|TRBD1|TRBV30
CAWSGPQGAADTQYF
TGTGCCTGGAGTGGGCCTCAGGGGGCCGCAGATACGCAGTATTTT
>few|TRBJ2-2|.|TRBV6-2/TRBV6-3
CASSYSFLGASNTGELFF
TGTGCCAGCAGTTACTCGTTCTTAGGGGCTTCTAACACCGGGGAGCTGTTTTTT
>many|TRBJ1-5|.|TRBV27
CASSPVANQPQHF
TGTGCCAGCAGTCCAGTAGCAAATCAGCCCCAGCATTTT
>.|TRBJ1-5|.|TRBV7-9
CASSSGSGRHQPQHF
TGTGCCAGCAGCTCAGGCAGTGGAAGGCATCAGCCCCAGCATTTT
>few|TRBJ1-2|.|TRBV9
CASSDLRVAGYTF
TGTGCCAGCAGCGATCTGCGGGTAGCGGGCTACACCTTC
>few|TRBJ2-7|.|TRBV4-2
CASSPFRAYEQYF
TGTGCCAGCAGCCCATTTCGGGCGTACGAGCAGTACTTC
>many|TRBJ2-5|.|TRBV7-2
CASTLVPREETQYF
TGTGCCAGCACCCTCGTTCCGAGGGAAGAGACCCAGTACTTC
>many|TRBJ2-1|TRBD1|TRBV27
CASSYSGGIDNEQFF
TGTGCCAGCAGTTACTCAGGGGGTATCGACAATGAGCAGTTCTTC
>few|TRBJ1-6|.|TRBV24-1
CATSDLLGIRGSPLHF
TGTGCCACCAGTGACCTTCTGGGGATAAGGGGTTCACCCCTCCACTTT
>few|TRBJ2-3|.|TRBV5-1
CASSSASRPGTQYF
TGCGCCAGCAGCTCGGCTAGCAGACCAGGTACGCAGTATTTT
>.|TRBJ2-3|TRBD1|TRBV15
CATSGRDRGTDTQYF
TGTGCCACCAGCGGCCGGGACAGGGGTACAGATACGCAGTATTTT
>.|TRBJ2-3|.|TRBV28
CASSATGTDTQYF
TGTGCCAGCAGTGCCACAGGGACAGATACGCAGTATTTT
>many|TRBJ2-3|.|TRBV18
CASSSQGGGAWSPDTQYF
TGTGCCAGCTCAAGTCAAGGTGGGGGAGCATGGTCCCCAGATACGCAGTATTTT
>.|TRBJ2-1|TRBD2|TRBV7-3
CASSSSGRDYNEQFF
TGTGCCAGCAGCTCTAGCGGGAGGGACTACAATGAGCAGTTCTTC
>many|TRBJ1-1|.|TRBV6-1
CASSSTASNTEAFF
TGTGCCAGCAGTTCCACCGCCTCGAACACTGAAGCTTTCTTT
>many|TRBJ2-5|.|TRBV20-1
CSAPSPFGLFSGKTQYF
TGCAGTGCTCCCTCCCCTTTTGGACTATTTTCGGGGAAGACCCAGTACTTC
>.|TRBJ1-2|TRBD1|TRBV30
CAWSWTGGYGYTF
TGTGCCTGGAGTTGGACAGGGGGCTATGGCTACACCTTC
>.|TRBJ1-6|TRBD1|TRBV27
CASSHRGSNSPLHF
TGTGCCAGCAGCCACAGGGGGAGCAATTCACCCCTCCACTTT
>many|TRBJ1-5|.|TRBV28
CASRGFALDEPQHF
TGTGCCAGCAGGGGGTTCGCTCTTGACGAGCCCCAGCATTTT
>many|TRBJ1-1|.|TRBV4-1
CASSQVQSEAFF
TGCGCCAGCAGCCAAGTTCAGTCTGAAGCTTTCTTT
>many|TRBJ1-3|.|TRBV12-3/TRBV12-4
CASSFLSGNTIYF
TGTGCCAGCAGTTTTCTCTCTGGAAACACCATATATTTT
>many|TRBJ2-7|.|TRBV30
CAWSSELHYEQYF
TGTGCCTGGAGTTCCGAACTACACTACGAGCAGTACTTC
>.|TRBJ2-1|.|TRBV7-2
CASSPEMGARNEQFF
TGTGCCAGCAGCCCCGAGATGGGGGCGCGGAATGAGCAGTTCTTC
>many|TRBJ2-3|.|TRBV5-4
CASSSPDGGSRRDTQYF
TGTGCCAGCAGCTCCCCGGACGGAGGGAGTCGCCGAGATACGCAGTATTTT
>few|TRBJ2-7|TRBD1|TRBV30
CAWTHPGQHYEQYF
TGTGCCTGGACCCATCCGGGACAGCACTACGAGCAGTACTTC
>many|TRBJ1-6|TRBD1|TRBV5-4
CASSLGTGKNSPLHF
TGTGCCAGCAGCTTAGGGACAGGGAAGAATTCACCCCTCCACTTT
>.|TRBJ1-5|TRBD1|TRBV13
CASSFRQGHQPQHF
TGTGCCAGCAGCTTTCGACAGGGCCATCAGCCCCAGCATTTT
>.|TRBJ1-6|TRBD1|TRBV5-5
CASSWNGDRGSHSPLHF
TGTGCCAGCAGCTGGAATGGGGACAGGGGTTCCCATTCACCCCTCCACTTT
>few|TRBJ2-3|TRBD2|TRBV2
CASSGPSGTDTQYF
TGTGCCAGCAGTGGTCCTAGCGGAACAGATACGCAGTATTTT
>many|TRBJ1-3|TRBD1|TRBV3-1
CASSLGTVITSGNTIYF
TGTGCCAGCAGCCTCGGGACAGTCATCACCTCTGGAAACACCATATATTTT
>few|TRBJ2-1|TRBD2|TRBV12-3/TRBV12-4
CAITRGGYEQFF
TGTGCCATAACTAGGGGAGGGTATGAGCAGTTCTTC
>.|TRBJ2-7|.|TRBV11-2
CASSFQGPEQYF
TGTGCCAGCAGCTTTCAGGGCCCCGAGCAGTACTTC
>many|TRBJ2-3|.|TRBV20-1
CSARDARGPRTDTQYF
TGCAGTGCTAGAGATGCTCGGGGGCCACGCACAGATACGCAGTATTTT